Below, 5 T cell receptor beta chains from the same sample are listed, as sequenced in a study of T cells after yellow fever vaccination. TCRdb re-called the 5' RACE reads through MiXCR, storing one row per CDR3 protein. Seen here are approximately 250,000 distinct CDR3 sequences, about 5.2% observed once, and the top ten hold roughly 3%. The material sequenced was CD4+ T cells sorted from PBMCs, taken on the day of the yellow fever booster vaccination. All receptors derive from a man aged 18-30 years who received the YFV17D yellow fever vaccine.

The rearrangement joins TRBV12-3 or TRBV12-4 to TRBJ2-4, with D unresolved. The CDR3 loop spans 13 amino acids. Trimming cost V 1 base and J 6 bases, with 7 bases left between them. The CDR3 sequence is CASSLGMRNIQYF. The CDR3, as DNA: TGTGCCAGCAGTTTAGGCATGAGAAACATTCAGTACTTC.

The rearrangement joins TRBV18 to TRBJ2-5, with 9 nucleotides matching TRBD1. The CDR3 loop spans 13 amino acids. Germline V gene lookup returns CDR1 KGHSH and CDR2 LQKENI. V was clipped by 4 bases and J by 6 bases; unmatched bases: 3. The CDR3 sequence: CASSRTGEKTQYF. As DNA, the CDR3 is TGTGCCAGCTCACGGACAGGGGAGAAGACCCAGTACTTC.

The chain has TRBV20-1 and TRBJ2-3; D is possibly TRBD1 (6 bases). CDR1 is DFQATT, CDR2 SNEGSKA, per germline (reference sequence). The CDR3 runs to 15 residues. With 0 bases removed from V and 2 bases from J, the gap between germline ends came to 12 bases. This CDR3 reads CSARDAQGFTDTQYF. Here the CDR3 DNA reads TGCAGTGCTAGAGATGCACAGGGATTCACAGATACGCAGTATTTT.

V is TRBV10-3 and J is TRBJ1-2; TRBD1 aligns across 7 bases. The J segment lost 8 bases and the V segment lost 9 bases, leaving 12 bases of the junction unmatched. The CDR3 length is 13 residues. Germline V gene data show CDR1 as ENHRY and CDR2 as SYGVKD. The CDR3 DNA reads as TGTGCCATAGACAGGGAAAGCGGGAAAGGCTACACCTTC. It specifies CAIDRESGKGYTF.

This clonotype was seen more than once but under ten times. The chain has TRBV5-1 and TRBJ1-1; unclear D gene. V was cut by 4 bases and J by 1 base, with 14 bases left in between. Per the germline V gene, CDR1 is SGHRS and CDR2 is YFSETQ. This CDR3 comprises 15 residues. The CDR3 sequence: CASSPREGTNTEAFF. In DNA, the CDR3 is TGCGCCAGCAGCCCCCGGGAGGGAACGAACACTGAAGCTTTCTTT.